Following are 27 T cell receptor beta chains from one sample sequenced in a study of blood T cell repertoires in COVID-19. Clones were sequenced by immunoSEQ multiplex PCR, and TCRdb holds only the in-frame ones, with some missing. The sample has almost 250,000 clones; around 88% are singletons. Sequencing used PBMCs or T cells enriched from blood (not recorded which). Receptor source: a woman aged 25 to 39 who had recovered from COVID-19.

The chain couples TRBV4-3 to TRBJ1-4, with D tentatively TRBD1 (6 bases). The CDR3 contains 16 residues. Germline values: CDR1 LGHNA, CDR2 YSLEER. V dropped 4 bases and J dropped 4 bases, with 16 bases sitting between them. This CDR3 is CASSLEAGHSNEKLFF. CDR3 in DNA: TGCGCCAGCAGCCTCGAAGCGGGACACAGTAATGAAAAACTGTTTTTT.

The chain couples TRBV19 to TRBJ1-2; 7 bases line up with TRBD1. Germline-derived CDR1 and CDR2 are LNHDA and SQIVND (reference sequence). J gave up 6 bases and V 9 bases, and 7 bases lay outside the gene matches. CDR3 length equals 12 residues. CDR3 DNA sequence: TGTGCCAGCCGCCCCGGACAGGATGGCTACACCTTC. Protein: CASRPGQDGYTF.

The V gene is TRBV29-1, the J gene TRBJ2-7, with 7 bases matching TRBD1. CDR1 is SQVTM and CDR2 is ANQGSEA in the germline V gene. The CDR3 spans 12 residues. The J segment lost 4 bases and the V segment lost 5 bases, leaving 5 bases of the junction unmatched. CDR3 nucleotides: TGCAGCGTTACAGGGGCCGTGTACGAGCAGTACTTC. This sequence encodes CSVTGAVYEQYF.

This rearrangement joins TRBV10-3 to TRBJ1-4, with 11 bases that match TRBD1. This CDR3 contains 15 residues. The germline V gene has CDR1 ENHRY and CDR2 SYGVKD. V gave up 4 bases and J gave up 11 bases; unmatched junction bases: 9. In nucleotides, the CDR3 is TGTGCCATCAGTGGATCGGACAGGGGGCTGCAGAAACTGTTTTTT. Translated, it gives CAISGSDRGLQKLFF.

The genes are TRBV14 and TRBJ2-7; D is ambiguous. The CDR3 sequence is 15 residues long. Per germline, CDR1 SGHDN and CDR2 FVKESK. V was cut by 1 base and J by 1 base, with 11 bases left in between. The CDR3 here is CASSQGNYGSYEQYF. CDR3 nucleotide sequence: TGTGCCAGCAGCCAAGGAAACTATGGTTCCTACGAGCAGTACTTC.

The V gene is TRBV28, the J gene TRBJ2-5; the match to TRBD2 covers 8 bases. This CDR3 has 14 amino acids. V lost 4 bases, J lost 4 bases, and 5 bases stayed unmatched. The germline CDR1 and CDR2 sequences are MDHEN and SYDVKM. The CDR3 DNA reads TGTGCCAGCAGTTCGTCGGGAGGGGGAGAGACCCAGTACTTC. Encoded protein: CASSSSGGGETQYF.

The chain joins TRBV7-2 to TRBJ1-3; D ambiguous. V lost 5 bases, J lost 0 bases, and 11 bases lay in between. This CDR3 contains 15 residues. Per germline, CDR1 SGHTA and CDR2 FQGNSA. This chain's CDR3 is CASSPRDNSGNTIYF. The CDR3 DNA reads TGTGCCAGCAGCCCCCGGGATAACTCTGGAAACACCATATATTTT.

The chain recombines TRBV27 with TRBJ2-3, with a weak D call TRBD1 (6 bases). V was shortened by 4 bases and J by 7 bases, with 18 bases between the two germline ends. The CDR3 spans 15 residues. CDR1 is MNHEY, CDR2 SMNVEV, per germline (reference sequence). The CDR3 DNA is TGTGCCAGCAGTTCTCACGAGACAGGTCTCAATACGCAGTATTTT. Translated, it gives CASSSHETGLNTQYF.

The chain has TRBV19 and TRBJ1-5; perhaps TRBD1 as D (6 bases). V lost 5 bases, J lost 2 bases, and 13 bases lay in between. CDR1 is LNHDA, CDR2 SQIVND, per germline (reference sequence). The CDR3 sequence is 15 residues long. CDR3 in amino acids: CASSGGRARNQPQHF. The CDR3 DNA reads as TGTGCCAGTAGTGGGGGCAGGGCCCGCAATCAGCCCCAGCATTTT.

This sequence joins TRBV27 and TRBJ1-1, with 8 bases identical to TRBD1. The V and J ends lost 6 bases and 1 base, in that order; junction bases with no gene match: 4. The CDR3 totals 14 residues. Germline V lookup: CDR1 MNHEY, CDR2 SMNVEV (reference sequence). CDR3 residues: CASSPTGENTEAFF. The DNA for the CDR3 is TGTGCCAGCAGCCCGACAGGGGAGAACACTGAAGCTTTCTTT.

The J gene is TRBJ1-5, the V gene TRBV18, with D uncertain. Germline V gene data show CDR1 as KGHSH and CDR2 as LQKENI. The ends were cut back, 6 bases at V and 1 base at J, with 13 bases in the middle. The CDR3 runs to 15 residues. The CDR3, as DNA: TGTGCCAGCTCCCTTTACAGTGAAAGCAATCAGCCCCAGCATTTT. Translated: CASSLYSESNQPQHF.

This CDR3 is CASSLYRVDTEAFF. The CDR3 nucleotides read TGTGCCAGCAGTTTATACCGGGTTGACACTGAAGCTTTCTTT. V and J are TRBV28 and TRBJ1-1; no reliable D call. This CDR3 has 14 residues. V was trimmed by 1 base and J by 3 bases, leaving 9 bases between them. Per germline, CDR1 MDHEN and CDR2 SYDVKM.

The chain employs TRBV4-3 and TRBJ2-7; the match to TRBD1 covers 8 bases. CDR3 size: 14 residues. Germline assignment: CDR1 LGHNA and CDR2 YSLEER. V was pared by 4 bases and J by 3 bases, with 5 bases of the junction left unmatched. CDR3 amino acids: CASSPRDRSYEQYF. CDR3 sequence (DNA): TGCGCCAGCAGCCCCCGGGACAGGAGCTACGAGCAGTACTTC.

This CDR3 reads CASSLDAGAVSDTQYF. The CDR3 DNA sequence: TGTGCCAGCAGCTTAGATGCGGGAGCGGTGTCAGATACGCAGTATTTT. V gene TRBV11-2 combines with J gene TRBJ2-3; 7 nucleotides match TRBD2. Germline values: CDR1 SGHAT, CDR2 FQNNGV. The CDR3 has 16 residues. With 0 bases clipped from V and 4 bases from J, the junction kept 7 bases outside the gene matches.

V is TRBV2 and J is TRBJ1-5; possibly TRBD1 for D (6 bases). CDR1 is SNHLY and CDR2 is FYNNEI in the germline V gene. The CDR3 consists of 16 residues. Trimming removed 4 bases from V and 2 bases from J, with 15 bases in between. In nucleotides, the CDR3 is TGTGCCAGCAGTGTCAGCGGAGGGGGGGGCAATCAGCCCCAGCATTTT. Amino acids: CASSVSGGGGNQPQHF.

Worth noting for this clone: A much larger clone differs from this one at a single base, so this may be a read error. This rearrangement joins TRBV3-1 (or the pseudogene TRBV3-2) to TRBJ1-1, with D possibly TRBD1 on 5 matching bases. This CDR3 spans 14 amino acids. From germline, CDR1 is LGHDT and CDR2 YNNKEL (reference sequence). The ends were cut back, 1 base at V and 0 bases at J, with 6 bases in the middle. The CDR3 DNA sequence: TGTGCCAGCAGCCAAGGACAGATGAACACTGAAGCTTTCTTT. This sequence encodes CASSQGQMNTEAFF.

The J gene is TRBJ1-2, the V gene TRBV24-1, with D possibly TRBD1 on 5 matching bases. V dropped 9 bases and J dropped 3 bases, with 13 bases sitting between them. From germline, CDR1 is KGHDR and CDR2 SFDVKD. The CDR3 contains 13 residues. This chain's CDR3 is CATSYDSYYGYTF. The CDR3, as DNA: TGTGCCACCTCATACGACAGCTACTATGGCTACACCTTC.

This rearrangement joins TRBV11-2 to TRBJ2-1, with D hard to call. V was trimmed by 1 base and J by 14 bases, leaving 12 bases between them. The CDR3 has 12 residues. In germline, CDR1 is SGHAT, CDR2 FQNNGV. In DNA form, the CDR3 reads TGTGCCAGCAGCTTAGCCCCTGGCGAGGAGTTCTTC. Protein sequence: CASSLAPGEEFF.

This clone was found once. The chain uses TRBV19 and TRBJ1-2, with unresolved D. Trimming shortened V by 7 bases and J by 2 bases, and 8 bases separated the two germline ends. CDR3 size: 12 residues. Germline V gene sequence: CDR1 LNHDA, CDR2 SQIVND (reference sequence). The CDR3 sequence: CASTSANYGYTF. CDR3 nucleotide sequence: TGTGCCAGTACTTCCGCGAACTATGGCTACACCTTC.

The chain combines TRBV20-1 with TRBJ1-5, with D uncertain. Germline V gives CDR1 DFQATT, CDR2 SNEGSKA (reference sequence). Trimming cost V 3 bases and J 2 bases, with 14 bases left between them. The CDR3 runs 15 residues. CDR3 loop: CSASDIFYGNQPQHF. CDR3 DNA sequence: TGCAGTGCTAGTGACATCTTCTATGGCAATCAGCCCCAGCATTTT.

The chain links TRBV18 to TRBJ1-1; D perhaps matches TRBD1 (5 bases). The CDR3 extends over 14 amino acids. With 3 bases removed from V and 2 bases from J, the gap between germline ends came to 10 bases. Germline V CDR1 and CDR2: KGHSH, LQKENI. The CDR3 protein is CASSPNWGNTEAFF. DNA of the CDR3: TGTGCCAGCTCACCGAATTGGGGCAACACTGAAGCTTTCTTT.

The rearrangement links TRBV5-6 to TRBJ1-2; D not resolved. The CDR3 spans 13 residues. Trimming took 3 bases from V and 2 from J, leaving 8 bases between them. Germline V lookup: CDR1 SGHDT, CDR2 YYEEEE. CDR3 amino acids: CASSSGANYGYTF. The CDR3, as DNA: TGTGCCAGCAGCTCGGGAGCCAACTATGGCTACACCTTC. Using reference TRBV5-6 and TRBJ1-2 for the parts outside the CDR3, the full variable domain is DAGVTQSPTHLIKTRGQQVTLRCSPKSGHDTVSWYQQALGQGPQFIFQYYEEEERQRGNFPDRFSGHQFPNYSSELNVNALLLGDSALYLCASSSGANYGYTFGSGTRLTVV.

The J gene is TRBJ2-7, the V gene TRBV5-5; D uncertain. CDR3 length: 12 amino acids. Germline V CDR1 and CDR2: SGHKS, YYEKEE (reference sequence). The V end lost 4 bases, the J end lost 5 bases, and 10 bases lay between the germline ends. The CDR3 nucleotides read TGTGCCAGCAGCGCCACATTGGACGAGCAGTACTTC. Residues: CASSATLDEQYF.

The chain joins TRBV28 to TRBJ1-2; the D gene is possibly TRBD1 (5 bases). The CDR3 covers 15 residues. Germline CDR1 reads MDHEN; CDR2 reads SYDVKM. The V and J ends lost 6 bases and 9 bases respectively, with 23 bases between them. In nucleotides, the CDR3 is TGTGCCAGCAGCGGCAGAGGCAGGGACTTCACGAGCTACACCTTC. Encoded protein: CASSGRGRDFTSYTF.

V is TRBV7-9 and J is TRBJ2-2; D is ambiguous. Germline CDR1 is SEHNR and CDR2 is FQNEAQ (reference sequence). The CDR3 totals 13 residues. V shed 6 bases and J shed 1 base, with 6 bases lying between them. Written as DNA, the CDR3 is TGTGCCAGCAGACGAGGGAACACCGGGGAGCTGTTTTTT. It yields the protein CASRRGNTGELFF.

This clone showed up just once. The chain uses TRBV2 and TRBJ1-4, with 12 bases matching TRBD1. The CDR3 sequence is 14 residues long. The junction had 3 bases not matched to a gene; V was cut back by 6 bases and J by 7 bases. Germline CDR1 and CDR2: SNHLY and FYNNEI. The CDR3 here is CASRGTGGREKLFF. CDR3 nucleotides: TGTGCCAGCAGAGGGACAGGGGGCCGTGAAAAACTGTTTTTT.

This chain joins TRBV6-2 or TRBV6-3 and TRBJ1-1, with a tentative D call TRBD1 (5 bases). Per germline, CDR1 MNHEY and CDR2 SVGEGT. This CDR3 has 14 amino acids. Between the trimmed V and J ends, which lost 4 bases and 5 bases, there was a span of 14 bases. The CDR3 coding sequence is TGTGCCAGCAGTTTCGTCAGGGTTTGGACTGAAGCTTTCTTT. Residues: CASSFVRVWTEAFF.